The rows below give T cell receptor beta chains drawn from one sample of a study of T cells in Graves' hyperthyroidism and ophthalmopathy. TCRdb reprocessed the multiplex PCR reads via MiXCR and lists one record per CDR3 protein. The table lists around 280,000 distinct CDR3 sequences, about 13% of them singletons, with 6.5% to 10% in the top ten. What was sequenced was blood. The receptors stem from a woman in her 40s with Graves' hyperthyroidism. Both conserved end residues are part of each CDR3. D genes are given only for firm matches. Clone size, where shown, is once, few, many, or a class for clones that have expanded.

TRBD1 | TRBJ2-1 | TRBV20-1 | many | TGCAGTGCTAGAGACCAGACAGGGGGGAGTGAGCAGTTCTTC | CSARDQTGGSEQFF
- | TRBJ1-3 | TRBV5-5 | few | TGTGCCAGCAGCTTCCTAAGCTCTGGAAACACCATATATTTT | CASSFLSSGNTIYF
- | TRBJ2-1 | TRBV19 | few | TGTGCCAGTAGTATAGCCGGTAGCGTGACTTACAATGAGCAGTTCTTC | CASSIAGSVTYNEQFF
TRBD1 | TRBJ1-1 | TRBV19 | - | TGTGCCAGTAGTCTCTCCGGGACAGGGATGAACACTGAAGCTTTCTTT | CASSLSGTGMNTEAFF
TRBD1 | TRBJ2-5 | TRBV6-1 | - | TGTGCCAGCAGATACCGGGACAGGGTCGGAGAGACCCAGTACTTC | CASRYRDRVGETQYF
- | TRBJ2-7 | TRBV12-3/TRBV12-4 | many | TGTGCCAGCAGTTTAGCGGGAGAGGCCTACGAGCAGTACTTC | CASSLAGEAYEQYF
- | TRBJ2-3 | TRBV3-1 | many | TGTGCCAGCAGCCAAGATTCCAGCACAGATACGCAGTATTTT | CASSQDSSTDTQYF
TRBD1 | TRBJ2-7 | TRBV20-1 | - | TGCAGTGCTAGGACCCCCGACAGGGGCTCGAACGAGCAGTACTTC | CSARTPDRGSNEQYF
- | TRBJ2-7 | TRBV20-1 | few | TGCAGTGCTCCGGACAGTCGCCGAGGGGGTGACTACGAGCAGTACTTC | CSAPDSRRGGDYEQYF
- | TRBJ2-5 | TRBV18 | few | TGTGCCAGCTCACCACCCGCCGAGACCCAGTACTTC | CASSPPAETQYF
- | TRBJ1-3 | TRBV5-4 | many | TGTGCCAGCAGCTTGGACAAAAGGTCTGGAAACACCATATATTTT | CASSLDKRSGNTIYF
TRBD1 | TRBJ1-1 | TRBV30 | many | TGTGCCTGGATGGGATGGGGCAGGGGGCGACTCACTGAAGCTTTCTTT | CAWMGWGRGRLTEAFF
- | TRBJ1-2 | TRBV6-1 | many | TGTGCCAGCAGTGAACACCGTAACTATGGCTACACCTTC | CASSEHRNYGYTF
- | TRBJ2-5 | TRBV7-9 | many | TGTGCCAGCAGCTTAGCCCTCAGGCACGGGGAGACCCAGTACTTC | CASSLALRHGETQYF
- | TRBJ2-5 | TRBV6-1 | many | TGTGCCGCGGGACCGAAAGAGACCCAGTACTTC | CAAGPKETQYF
TRBD2 | TRBJ2-1 | TRBV6-1 | many | TGTGCCAGCAGTCACCTAGCGGGAGTAGACAATGAGCAGTTCTTC | CASSHLAGVDNEQFF
TRBD1 | TRBJ1-1 | TRBV28 | many | TGTGCCAGCAGAAAGACAGGGGGTGAAGAAGCTTTCTTT | CASRKTGGEEAFF